This is a list of T cell receptor beta chains from one sample in a study of T cell responses to AZD1222 COVID-19 vaccine. The protocol was immunoSEQ multiplex PCR, while the TCRdb copy is restricted to in-frame clones and leaves out a portion. The profile shows some 200,000 clones, approximately 90% of them singletons. The sequencing here drew on peripheral blood, taken on day 0 of AZD1222 vaccination. These receptors were taken from an adult in good health. Each CDR3 is given with its conserved first and last residue. A D gene is named only where the DNA matches it firmly. A row's size may be missing; if present it is once, few, many or a size class.

CASSPTLTRRYEQFF | TGTGCCAGCAGCCCTACCTTGACTAGGCGGTATGAGCAGTTCTTC | 15 | NA | TRBJ2-1 | NA | TRBV7-9
CASSLEGAHYEQYF | TGCGCCAGCAGCTTGGAGGGGGCCCACTACGAGCAGTACTTC | 14 | TRBD1 | TRBJ2-7 | NA | TRBV5-1
CASGARARETEAFF | TGTGCTAGTGGTGCCCGGGCCCGGGAGACTGAAGCTTTCTTT | 14 | NA | TRBJ1-1 | NA | TRBV12-5
CASSIGLGGETQYF | TGTGCCAGTAGTATAGGTTTAGGGGGAGAGACCCAGTACTTC | 14 | NA | TRBJ2-5 | NA | TRBV19
CASSYAGTRGYEQYF | TGTGCCAGCAGTTATGCCGGGACCAGAGGATACGAGCAGTACTTC | 15 | NA | TRBJ2-7 | NA | TRBV28
CASSKRTGNTGELFF | TGTGCCAGCAGTAAAAGGACAGGGAACACCGGGGAGCTGTTTTTT | 15 | TRBD1 | TRBJ2-2 | NA | TRBV25-1
CASRRSPSLPQYRDTIYF | TGTGCCAGTAGACGCTCACCTAGCCTACCGCAATACAGGGACACCATATATTTT | 18 | NA | TRBJ1-3 | NA | TRBV19
CASSVEGRDGTEAFF | TGTGCCAGCAGCGTAGAGGGCAGGGACGGGACTGAAGCTTTCTTT | 15 | NA | TRBJ1-1 | NA | TRBV9
CASSYSAALNEKLFF | TGTGCCAGCAGTTACTCGGCAGCCCTTAATGAAAAACTGTTTTTT | 15 | NA | TRBJ1-4 | NA | TRBV6-6
CATGQTYGYTF | TGTGCCACGGGACAGACCTATGGCTACACCTTC | 11 | TRBD1 | TRBJ1-2 | NA | TRBV6-5
CASTRAYSGQGSYEQYF | TGTGCCAGTACCAGGGCTTACTCGGGACAGGGATCCTACGAGCAGTACTTC | 17 | TRBD1 | TRBJ2-7 | NA | TRBV5-5
CASSGVDTGELFF | TGTGCCAGCAGTGGTGTTGACACCGGGGAGCTGTTTTTT | 13 | NA | TRBJ2-2 | NA | TRBV6-4
CASSSTGEGVQPQHF | TGTGCCAGCAGTTCGACAGGGGAGGGGGTTCAGCCCCAGCATTTT | 15 | TRBD1 | TRBJ1-5 | NA | TRBV28
CASSFGSETSSYEQYF | TGCGCCAGCAGCTTTGGTAGCGAGACTTCCTCCTACGAGCAGTACTTC | 16 | NA | TRBJ2-7 | NA | TRBV5-1
CAWSGTGNQPQHF | TGTGCCTGGAGTGGGACAGGGAATCAGCCCCAGCATTTT | 13 | TRBD1 | TRBJ1-5 | NA | TRBV30
CASTYYSGANVLTF | TGTGCCAGCACCTATTACTCTGGGGCCAACGTCCTGACTTTC | 14 | NA | TRBJ2-6 | NA | TRBV7-9
CASSVGLREGHEQYF | TGTGCCAGCAGCGTAGGATTGCGGGAGGGCCACGAGCAGTACTTC | 15 | TRBD2 | TRBJ2-7 | NA | TRBV9
CAISDGQGAQAFF | TGTGCCATCAGTGACGGACAGGGAGCACAAGCTTTCTTT | 13 | TRBD1 | TRBJ1-1 | NA | TRBV10-3
CASSPGYRGGYTF | TGTGCCAGCTCACCAGGGTACAGAGGAGGCTACACCTTC | 13 | NA | TRBJ1-2 | NA | TRBV18
CASSLDGTRGGNEQFF | TGTGCCAGCAGCTTAGACGGCACCCGGGGCGGAAATGAGCAGTTCTTC | 16 | NA | TRBJ2-1 | NA | TRBV11-3
CSASPSGAGETQYF | TGCAGTGCTAGTCCTAGCGGGGCGGGCGAGACCCAGTACTTC | 14 | TRBD2 | TRBJ2-5 | NA | TRBV20-1
CASSVDGFAGNTIYF | TGTGCCAGCAGCGTAGACGGGTTTGCTGGAAACACCATATATTTT | 15 | NA | TRBJ1-3 | NA | TRBV9
CASSPQDGYTF | TGTGCCAGCAGTCCCCAAGATGGCTACACCTTC | 11 | NA | TRBJ1-2 | NA | TRBV6-6
CASSFDRPSYNEQFF | TGTGCCAGCAGCTTCGACAGGCCCTCCTACAATGAGCAGTTCTTC | 15 | NA | TRBJ2-1 | NA | TRBV5-4
CASIPQGHSGNTIYF | TGTGCCAGCATCCCTCAGGGGCACTCTGGAAACACCATATATTTT | 15 | NA | TRBJ1-3 | few | TRBV28
CASSSPGLAGYEQYF | TGTGCCAGCAGCTCTCCGGGACTGGCAGGTTACGAGCAGTACTTC | 15 | NA | TRBJ2-7 | once | TRBV7-9
CASSRQITGGFGQPQHF | TGTGCCAGCAGTCGTCAAATCACAGGGGGCTTCGGCCAGCCCCAGCATTTT | 17 | TRBD1 | TRBJ1-5 | NA | TRBV28
CASTKGLAGVKAGELFF | TGTGCCAGCACCAAGGGACTAGCGGGAGTAAAGGCCGGGGAGCTGTTTTTT | 17 | TRBD2 | TRBJ2-2 | NA | TRBV7-2
CPGSPRTGRTYEQYF | TGTCCTGGGAGCCCCCGGACAGGGAGGACCTACGAGCAGTACTTC | 15 | NA | TRBJ2-7 | NA | TRBV22-1
CASSYSVRKETQYF | TGTGCCAGCAGTTACTCGGTCAGGAAGGAGACCCAGTACTTC | 14 | NA | TRBJ2-5 | once | TRBV6-2/TRBV6-3
CATSRDGFRGDEQYF | TGTGCCACCAGCAGAGATGGTTTTAGGGGAGACGAGCAGTACTTC | 15 | NA | TRBJ2-7 | few | TRBV15
CASSLGGLAVEQYF | TGTGCCAGCAGCTTAGGTGGACTAGCGGTCGAGCAGTACTTC | 14 | TRBD2 | TRBJ2-7 | once | TRBV13
CASSYSNRQGTGELFF | TGTGCCAGCAGTTACTCGAATCGGCAGGGCACCGGGGAGCTGTTTTTT | 16 | NA | TRBJ2-2 | NA | TRBV6-5
CAISESTRRGAQYF | TGTGCCATCAGTGAGTCTACTAGGCGAGGGGCCCAGTACTTC | 14 | NA | TRBJ2-5 | NA | TRBV10-3
CASSLRGAYNEQFF | TGTGCCAGCAGCTTACGAGGGGCCTACAATGAGCAGTTCTTC | 14 | NA | TRBJ2-1 | NA | TRBV7-2
CASSLVGLAHPYEQYF | TGCGCCAGCAGCTTGGTAGGACTAGCCCATCCTTACGAGCAGTACTTC | 16 | TRBD2 | TRBJ2-7 | NA | TRBV5-1
CASSPWDRGGELFF | TGTGCCAGCAGCCCGTGGGACAGGGGTGGGGAGCTGTTTTTT | 14 | TRBD1 | TRBJ2-2 | NA | TRBV7-2
CASSWGGSGYTF | TGTGCCAGCAGTTGGGGGGGTAGCGGCTACACCTTC | 12 | NA | TRBJ1-2 | NA | TRBV12-3/TRBV12-4
CASSYEGQGQPNF | TGTGCCAGCAGTTACGAGGGACAGGGACAGCCGAATTTT | 13 | TRBD1 | TRBJ2-3 | NA | TRBV6-5
CASSESSGGPDTQYF | TGTGCCAGCAGTGAGAGCTCAGGGGGCCCGGATACGCAGTATTTT | 15 | TRBD1 | TRBJ2-3 | NA | TRBV6-1
CASSFALVSPGVEAFF | TGTGCCAGCAGCTTTGCGTTGGTGAGCCCTGGGGTTGAAGCTTTCTTT | 16 | NA | TRBJ1-1 | NA | TRBV5-4
CASSELRTGDAYNEQFF | TGTGCCAGCAGTGAATTGAGGACAGGGGACGCCTACAATGAGCAGTTCTTC | 17 | TRBD1 | TRBJ2-1 | once | TRBV2
CASSWSPRQPQHF | TGTGCCAGCAGTTGGAGCCCCCGTCAGCCCCAGCATTTT | 13 | NA | TRBJ1-5 | NA | TRBV27
CASRKGYEQYF | TGTGCCAGCAGGAAAGGCTACGAGCAGTACTTC | 11 | NA | TRBJ2-7 | NA | TRBV3-1/TRBV3-2
CASSPPGLRYNEQFF | TGTGCCAGCAGCCCGCCGGGACTGCGTTACAATGAGCAGTTCTTC | 15 | NA | TRBJ2-1 | few | TRBV5-8
CAISDTGTGGQPQHF | TGTGCCATCAGTGACACCGGGACAGGGGGTCAGCCCCAGCATTTT | 15 | TRBD1 | TRBJ1-5 | NA | TRBV10-3
CASGGLAGGAFNEQFF | TGCGCCAGCGGAGGGCTAGCGGGAGGCGCCTTCAATGAGCAGTTCTTC | 16 | TRBD2 | TRBJ2-1 | NA | TRBV5-1
CASSLARGDTEAFF | TGCGCCAGCAGCTTGGCGAGGGGGGACACTGAAGCTTTCTTT | 14 | NA | TRBJ1-1 | few | TRBV5-1